This is a list of T cell receptor beta chains from one sample in a study of blood T cell repertoires in COVID-19. The method was immunoSEQ multiplex PCR; TCRdb's version includes in-frame clones alone and lacks a portion of them. Among under 450,000 clones, around 87% were seen once, and the ten largest hold 1% to 1.5%. The sequencing input was PBMCs or T cells enriched from blood (not recorded which). All receptors derive from a man aged 25-45 years who had recovered from COVID-19. CDR3s include the opening cysteine and the closing phenylalanine or tryptophan. D genes are given only for firm matches. Some rows mark clone size as missing; the rest say once, few, many or name a class of expanded clone.

- | - | TRBJ2-7 | TRBV5-1 | CASSLVSGEHYEQYF | TGCGCCAGCAGCTTGGTGTCAGGGGAACACTACGAGCAGTACTTC
- | - | TRBJ2-3 | TRBV9 | CASSVQDTQYF | TGTGCCAGCAGCGTTCAAGATACGCAGTATTTT
- | - | TRBJ1-1 | TRBV2 | CASTGGIRTEAFF | TGTGCCAGCACGGGGGGTATCCGCACTGAAGCTTTCTTT
few | - | TRBJ1-1 | TRBV5-1 | CASSSGQTNTEAFF | TGCGCCAGCAGCTCTGGACAGACGAACACTGAAGCTTTCTTT
- | TRBD1 | TRBJ1-1 | TRBV7-6 | CASSLDRGRTEAFF | TGTGCCAGCAGCCTGGACAGGGGTAGGACTGAAGCTTTCTTT
- | TRBD1 | TRBJ2-7 | TRBV11-2 | CASSLETGAYEQYF | TGTGCCAGCAGCTTAGAGACAGGGGCCTACGAGCAGTACTTC
- | TRBD1 | TRBJ2-7 | TRBV20-1 | CSASRTGGYNEQYF | TGCAGTGCTAGTAGGACAGGGGGATACAACGAGCAGTACTTC
- | - | TRBJ2-5 | TRBV5-5 | CASSSLLEIQETQYF | TGTGCCAGCAGCTCTCTCCTGGAGATACAAGAGACCCAGTACTTC
- | TRBD1 | TRBJ1-1 | TRBV28 | CASTWTGGNTEAFF | TGTGCCAGCACCTGGACAGGGGGGAATACTGAAGCTTTCTTT
- | TRBD1 | TRBJ1-2 | TRBV2 | CASSEGQGTTGYTF | TGTGCCAGCAGTGAGGGACAGGGAACGACTGGCTACACCTTC
- | - | TRBJ2-7 | TRBV9 | CASSETGTPPTEQYF | TGTGCCAGCAGCGAAACCGGGACTCCACCAACCGAGCAGTACTTC
- | TRBD1 | TRBJ1-1 | TRBV7-8 | CASSRRDRGPEAFF | TGTGCCAGCAGCCGCCGGGACAGGGGGCCTGAAGCTTTCTTT
- | - | TRBJ1-1 | TRBV4-1 | CASSQAWKGTVEAFF | TGCGCCAGCAGCCAAGCTTGGAAAGGGACTGTGGAAGCTTTCTTT
- | - | TRBJ2-1 | TRBV5-1 | CASANEGNEQFF | TGCGCCAGCGCGAACGAGGGAAATGAGCAGTTCTTC
- | - | TRBJ1-1 | TRBV9 | CASSQGHMNTEAFF | TGTGCCAGCAGCCAGGGACACATGAACACTGAAGCTTTCTTT
once | - | TRBJ1-2 | TRBV6-5 | CASRLQGFGYTF | TGTGCCAGCAGACTCCAGGGGTTTGGCTACACCTTC
- | TRBD1 | TRBJ1-5 | TRBV5-1 | CASSEEGQNNQPQHF | TGCGCCAGCAGCGAAGAGGGACAGAACAATCAGCCCCAGCATTTT
- | - | TRBJ1-4 | TRBV2 | CASSGSGTQLTNEKLFF | TGTGCCAGCAGTGGGTCAGGGACTCAGTTAACTAATGAAAAACTGTTTTTT